These T cell receptor beta chains were read from a single sample in a study of Ad26.COV2.S vaccination and SARS-CoV-2 variants. TCRdb keeps only in-frame clones here, not all; method: immunoSEQ multiplex PCR. This table holds 300,000 to 400,000 clones, roughly 90% found once. The sequenced sample was peripheral blood, obtained in a trial of Ad26.COV2.S vaccine versus placebo. These receptor sequences come from a person between 18 and 65 years old who received the Ad26.COV2.S COVID-19 vaccine or a placebo. Both conserved end residues are part of each CDR3. The order of the fields is D gene, J gene, V gene, clone size, CDR3 DNA, CDR3 protein. D genes are given only for firm matches. Clone sizes are given selectively: once, few, many, or a class where the clone is expanded.

>.|TRBJ1-1|TRBV5-1|.
TGCGCCAGCAGCGCAGGACAGAACACTGAAGCTTTCTTT
CASSAGQNTEAFF
>TRBD1|TRBJ2-1|TRBV6-5|.
TGTGCCAGCACCCTGACAGGGGATAGCTACAATGAGCAGTTCTTC
CASTLTGDSYNEQFF
>TRBD2|TRBJ2-7|TRBV6-2/TRBV6-3|.
TGTGCCAGCAGGCCTAGCGGGGGATTCTACGAGCAGTACTTC
CASRPSGGFYEQYF
>.|TRBJ2-1|TRBV18|.
TGTGCCAGCTCACCACCGTGGAGGGGTTCCTACAATGAGCAGTTCTTC
CASSPPWRGSYNEQFF
>TRBD1|TRBJ2-1|TRBV18|.
TGTGCCAGCTCACCAAGGGACAGGGGGCCACAAGAAGAATACAATGAGCAGTTCTTC
CASSPRDRGPQEEYNEQFF
>.|TRBJ2-5|TRBV6-1|.
TGTGCCAGCAGTGAAAGGTCAGACCAAGGGACCCAGTACTTC
CASSERSDQGTQYF
>.|TRBJ1-2|TRBV28|.
TGTGCCAGCAGCCCAACGGGGGGGGCGCGGGGCTACACCTTC
CASSPTGGARGYTF
>.|TRBJ2-7|TRBV2|.
TGTGCCAGCAGTGAACTGCGGACCGTTTTGGAGCAGTACTTC
CASSELRTVLEQYF
>TRBD1|TRBJ2-3|TRBV6-2/TRBV6-3|.
TGTGCCAGCAGTTACAGCCTGGGACAGGTCCACACAGATACGCAGTATTTT
CASSYSLGQVHTDTQYF
>TRBD1|TRBJ2-7|TRBV3-1/TRBV3-2|.
TGTGCCAGCAGCCAACCGGGACAGGGAGCCTACGAGCAGTACTTC
CASSQPGQGAYEQYF
>TRBD2|TRBJ2-1|TRBV19|.
TGTGCCAGTAGTATGAGGCGGGGGGCCAATGAGCAGTTCTTC
CASSMRRGANEQFF
>TRBD1|TRBJ1-5|TRBV27|.
TGTGCCAGCAGTTTAGGGGACAGGGCTCAGCCCCAGCATTTT
CASSLGDRAQPQHF
>.|TRBJ1-1|TRBV5-6|many
TGTGCCAGCAGCACAGAGGGCGGGAAAGCTTTCTTT
CASSTEGGKAFF
>.|TRBJ1-4|TRBV7-9|.
TGTGCCAGCAGCCAAGAGAGCGCAGGGGATAATGAAAAACTGTTTTTT
CASSQESAGDNEKLFF